This T cell receptor beta chain originates from a study of cytomegalovirus exposure and HLA in healthy donors. Regarding the study as a whole: CMV serostatus was the only recorded immune exposure for donors. The study labeled 170 or so TCR beta chains cytomegalovirus-associated.

To note about this clone: Its target is unknown.

It was healthy bone marrow donors who served as donors. The ends lost 0 bases at V and 6 bases at J; junction bases unmatched: 4. Per the germline V gene, CDR1 is LNHNV and CDR2 is YYDKDF (reference sequence). This CDR3 spans 14 amino acids. Primers included in the PCR were 60 Vbeta and 13 Jbeta primers. Profiled with immunoSEQ multiplex PCR; TCRdb holds only in-frame clones, not every one. Of about 130,000 clones in the sample, around 69% were seen once. Material: PBMCs. The receptor was isolated from a human donor in good health. The chain carries TRBV15 and TRBJ1-2, with 7 positions matching TRBD1. Written as DNA, the CDR3 is TGTGCCACCAGCAGAGAAATTACAGGGGATGGCTACACCTTC. Protein product: CATSREITGDGYTF.